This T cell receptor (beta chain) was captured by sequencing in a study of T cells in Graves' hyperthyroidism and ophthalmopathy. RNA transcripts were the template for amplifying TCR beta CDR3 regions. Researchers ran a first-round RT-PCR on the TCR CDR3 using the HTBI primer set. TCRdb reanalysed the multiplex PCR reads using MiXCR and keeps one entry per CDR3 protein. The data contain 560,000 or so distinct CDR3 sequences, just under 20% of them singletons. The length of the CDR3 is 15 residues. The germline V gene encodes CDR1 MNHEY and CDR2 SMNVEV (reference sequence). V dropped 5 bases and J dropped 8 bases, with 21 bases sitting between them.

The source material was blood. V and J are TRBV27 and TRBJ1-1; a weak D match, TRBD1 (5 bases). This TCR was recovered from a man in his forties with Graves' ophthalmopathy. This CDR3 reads CASSKAVGTADEAFF. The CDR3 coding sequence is TGTGCCAGCAGTAAGGCCGTTGGGACGGCAGACGAAGCTTTCTTT.